The clone carrying this TCR beta chain appeared a few times. Its antigen remains unknown. A process of 5'RACE template switching, which added a universal primer site and UMIs, was used to make TCR cDNA. TCRdb fed the 5' RACE reads into MiXCR, producing one record per CDR3 protein. The sample holds 200,000 to 300,000 distinct CDR3 sequences, around 6.7% seen once. These data come from a study of T cells after yellow fever vaccination. General study results and limits: The bulk population could contribute abundant contaminating clonotypes to FACS-sorted repertoires. Post-booster repertoires contained most primary-vaccination clones again (about 96% CD4, 85% to 90% CD8).

The CDR3 sequence is 11 residues long. Germline values: CDR1 MNHNY, CDR2 SVGAGI (reference sequence). The ends were cut back, 6 bases at V and 5 bases at J, with 5 bases in the middle. This clonotype was obtained from a man aged 25-45 years who received the YFV17D yellow fever vaccine. Specimen: CD4+ T cells sorted from PBMCs, collected on the day of the yellow fever booster vaccination. The chain recombines TRBV6-6 with TRBJ2-1, with D unclear. CDR3 residues: CASRADNEQFF. In DNA, the CDR3 is TGTGCCAGCAGGGCAGACAATGAGCAGTTCTTC.